This record covers a single T cell receptor (beta chain). Through Arm-PCR of CDR3 regions and iRepertoire HTBI primers, TCR beta libraries were built. TCRdb re-derived calls from the multiplex PCR reads in MiXCR, one entry per CDR3 protein. The profile shows around 460,000 distinct CDR3 sequences, 13% to 15% of them singletons. Specified time point: newly diagnosed GD, antithyroid drugs for less than 3 months. The TCR library was made from RNA extracted from PBMCs. The CDR3 runs 14 residues. Trimming pared 8 bases from V and 6 bases from J, leaving 17 bases between. Per germline, CDR1 MNHEY and CDR2 SVGEGT. These data come from a study of regulatory T cells in long-lasting Graves disease. The same sample was also studied in work on T cells in Graves' hyperthyroidism and ophthalmopathy.

The sample here was peripheral blood mononuclear cells (PBMCs), taken at new diagnosis, from a patient treated with antithyroid drugs. The chain couples TRBV6-2 or TRBV6-3 to TRBJ2-1; D is perhaps TRBD1 (5 bases). The clonotype originates from a woman aged 45-59 years with Graves disease. The CDR3 nucleotides read TGTGCCAGCGGCCGCGAGTACGACAGCAATGAGCAGTTCTTC. Its translation: CASGREYDSNEQFF.